This is a list of T cell receptor beta chains from one sample in a study of human T cells and chemical hapten exposure. TCRdb recomputed calls from the RACE reads with MiXCR, one row per CDR3 protein. The repertoire holds 80,000 or so distinct CDR3 sequences, with around a tenth as singletons. Sequencing used whole blood, obtained in connection with sensitization to the hapten diphenylcyclopropenone (DPC). The receptors derive from a woman in her fifties or sixties with alopecia areata. Some clones in this sample may be carry-over from other donors' samples. CDR3s include the opening cysteine and the closing phenylalanine or tryptophan. A D gene is named only where the DNA matches it firmly. Clone size is not always given. Where it is, it says once, few, many or a class for expanded clones.

clone_size	v_call	j_call	d_call	cdr3_nt	cdr3_aa
.	TRBV18	TRBJ2-7	.	TGTGCCAGCTCACCAATGACAGTCTCCTACGAGCAGTACTTC	CASSPMTVSYEQYF
many	TRBV7-9	TRBJ1-2	.	TGTGCCAGCAGCTCCGGGGGGTCCGAACATGGCTACACCTTC	CASSSGGSEHGYTF
.	TRBV9	TRBJ2-1	TRBD2	TGTGCCAGCAGCACCACTAGCGGTGGTGGCAATGAGCAGTTCTTC	CASSTTSGGGNEQFF
.	TRBV2	TRBJ1-4	.	TGTGCCAGCAGTGAACTGTTCGGCGTTAATGAAAAACTGTTTTTT	CASSELFGVNEKLFF
few	TRBV18	TRBJ1-2	.	TGTGCCAGCTCACCACCGGGGGCAGCCGGCGATGGCTACACCTTC	CASSPPGAAGDGYTF
few	TRBV20-1	TRBJ1-1	TRBD1	TGCAGTGCTAGAGACCCCAGGGGGACGAGCACTGAAGCTTTCTTT	CSARDPRGTSTEAFF
.	TRBV7-2	TRBJ1-4	.	TGTGCCAGCAGCTTACTTTGGACAGCTGAAAAACTGTTTTTT	CASSLLWTAEKLFF
many	TRBV6-6	TRBJ2-3	.	TGTGCCAGCAGTAAGATGGGGAGAACCTCCAGCACAGATACGCAGTATTTT	CASSKMGRTSSTDTQYF
many	TRBV7-2	TRBJ2-5	.	TGTGCCAGCAGCTTAGCTGGGGGGCGCGAGACCCAGTACTTC	CASSLAGGRETQYF
.	TRBV12-3/TRBV12-4	TRBJ2-1	TRBD2	TGTGCCAGCACCCAACGGGGGGGGCTCTACAATGAGCAGTTCTTC	CASTQRGGLYNEQFF